The entry that follows covers one T cell receptor (beta chain) sequence. Its specificity is unknown. Germline values: CDR1 SQVTM, CDR2 ANQGSEA. This CDR3 is 14 amino acids long. V lost 7 bases to trimming and J lost 5 bases, with 20 bases between them. Individual cDNA molecules received unique molecular identifiers during library preparation. TCRdb reprocessed the 5' RACE reads with MiXCR, giving one entry per CDR3 protein. Among about 66,000 distinct CDR3 sequences listed, around 13% were seen once. This sample is part of a study of early T cells in non-severe SARS-CoV-2 infection. As for the study in general: Sequencing input comprised bulk RNA from unsorted whole blood; chain pairing was not available. Whole-study findings and limits: Sequences matched to VDJdb favored anti-spike CD8 responses, while private and CD4 specificities were missed.

The sample was whole blood. This TCR came from an adult who was a healthcare worker with PCR-confirmed SARS-CoV-2 infection or an uninfected control (not recorded which). The chain joins TRBV29-1 to TRBJ1-2, with a weak D call TRBD1 (5 bases). The CDR3 sequence: CSATGLQGSYGYTF. CDR3 in DNA: TGCAGCGCCACGGGACTCCAAGGATCATATGGCTACACCTTC.